This T cell receptor (beta chain) came from a study of blood T cell repertoires in COVID-19. Looking at the study overall: Acute-phase and convalescent COVID-19 samples originated in the United States, Italy and Spain. Sample material is recorded as cDNA or gDNA derived from T cells, B-cell-depleted T cells, or PBMCs.

Losses at the gene ends were 3 bases for V and 2 bases for J; bases not matched to a gene: 7. CDR3 length equals 17 residues. Germline assignment: CDR1 MNHNS and CDR2 SASEGT. The table lists this clone with a count of one. Authors' analysis steps: Using reference gene primer amplification, nucleated cell counts were estimated. Generated by immunoSEQ multiplex PCR, the TCRdb table keeps only in-frame clones and is missing some. D and trimming were read from the DNA, whereas the V and J calls and clone size are those reported in that table. The table lists roughly 130,000 clones, about four fifths of them singletons, with around 13% in the top ten.

The clonotype was recovered from a woman in her twenties or thirties who had recovered from COVID-19. The sequencing input was peripheral blood. The genes are TRBV6-1 and TRBJ2-5, with 12 bases identical to TRBD2. This CDR3 reads CASSDPILAGGQETQYF. The CDR3 coding sequence is TGTGCCAGCAGTGACCCGATACTAGCGGGGGGACAAGAGACCCAGTACTTC.